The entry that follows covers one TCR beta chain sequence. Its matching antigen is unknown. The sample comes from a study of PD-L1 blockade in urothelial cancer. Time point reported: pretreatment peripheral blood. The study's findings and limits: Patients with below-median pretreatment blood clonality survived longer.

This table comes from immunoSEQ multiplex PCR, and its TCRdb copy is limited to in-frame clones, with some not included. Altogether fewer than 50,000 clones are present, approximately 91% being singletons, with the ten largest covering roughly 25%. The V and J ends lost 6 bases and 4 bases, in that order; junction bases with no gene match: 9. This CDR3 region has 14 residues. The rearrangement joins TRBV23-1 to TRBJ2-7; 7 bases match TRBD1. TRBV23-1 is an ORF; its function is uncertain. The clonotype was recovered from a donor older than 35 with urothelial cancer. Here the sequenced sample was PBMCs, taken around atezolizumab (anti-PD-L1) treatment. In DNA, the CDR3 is TGCGCCAGCAGACCAGGACAGGAAACTTACGAGCAGTACTTC. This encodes CASRPGQETYEQYF.